One TCR beta chain is described in this entry. What it binds is unknown. The CDR3 contains 15 residues. V lost 2 bases, J lost 0 bases, and 6 bases stayed unmatched. The V gene's germline CDR1 is SQVTM and CDR2 ANQGSEA. Sequenced by immunoSEQ multiplex PCR; TCRdb stores in-frame clones only, minus some. The sample lists approximately 12,000 clones, roughly 72% occurring once. The data belong to a study of somatic mutations in cytotoxic T cells in rheumatoid arthritis. Study-wide results and caveats: Reported slight underrepresentation of TRBV07 in rheumatoid arthritis patients was not subjected to multiple-comparison adjustment.

This receptor was obtained from a man in his sixties or seventies in good health. Sequenced: CD8+ T cells sorted from blood. The rearrangement joins TRBV29-1 to TRBJ1-1, with 7 bases that match TRBD1. This CDR3 is CSVETPGGLNTEAFF. In nucleotides, the CDR3 is TGCAGCGTTGAAACGCCAGGGGGTTTGAACACTGAAGCTTTCTTT.